Listed below are T cell receptor beta chains from one sample, sequenced in a study of blood T cell repertoires in COVID-19. Data came from immunoSEQ multiplex PCR; TCRdb stores just in-frame clones and leaves some out. Of roughly 45,000 clones in the sample, around 85% were seen once. Sequencing input: peripheral blood. Source of these receptors: a woman in her fifties or sixties with acute or convalescent COVID-19. Each CDR3 is given with its conserved first and last residue. The D gene is left open where the match is weak. A row's size may be missing; if present it is once, few, many or a size class.

>NA|TRBJ1-1|NA|TRBV14
TGTGCCAGCAGCCGAAGTCGCGGGACTGAAGCTTTCTTT
CASSRSRGTEAFF
>NA|TRBJ1-3|NA|TRBV11-2
TGTGCCAGCAGCCGATCGGACTGGGACTCTGGAAACACCATATATTTT
CASSRSDWDSGNTIYF
>NA|TRBJ2-1|TRBD2|TRBV7-2
TGTGCCAGCAGCTTAGCGGGGACTAGCGGATACAATGAGCAGTTCTTC
CASSLAGTSGYNEQFF
>NA|TRBJ2-2|NA|TRBV19
TGTGCCAGTAGTCCCCCAGGGGCGGGCACCGGGGAGCTGTTTTTT
CASSPPGAGTGELFF
>NA|TRBJ1-1|TRBD1|TRBV29-1
TGCAGCGTTGGGGACAGCCCGAGTGGGGCTTTCTTT
CSVGDSPSGAFF
>NA|TRBJ1-1|TRBD1|TRBV18
TGTGCCAGCTCATTACAGGGGTGGAACACTGAAGCTTTCTTT
CASSLQGWNTEAFF
>NA|TRBJ2-1|TRBD2|TRBV5-1
TGCGCCAGCAGCGTAGGGACTAGCGGGGGCCTCTCCTACAATGAGCAGTTCTTC
CASSVGTSGGLSYNEQFF
>once|TRBJ2-7|NA|TRBV27
TGTGCCAGCAGTTTGCTCGGAGCGAACCGACTATACGAGCAGTACTTC
CASSLLGANRLYEQYF
>NA|TRBJ1-2|NA|TRBV3-1/TRBV3-2
TGTGCCAGCAGCCAAACGGACATCCTGCGTTATGGCTACACCTTC
CASSQTDILRYGYTF
>NA|TRBJ2-1|TRBD1|TRBV4-2
TGTGCCAGCAGCCAGGGTCCAGGGGGCTACAATGAGCAGTTCTTC
CASSQGPGGYNEQFF
>NA|TRBJ2-3|TRBD2|TRBV5-1
TGCGCCAGCAGCTTGGGCGGCGGGAGTAGGCTGACCGGTACGCAGTATTTT
CASSLGGGSRLTGTQYF
>NA|TRBJ2-7|NA|TRBV5-5
TGTGCCAGCAGCCCAGACTGGGCCAGGGACTACGAGCAGTACTTC
CASSPDWARDYEQYF
>NA|TRBJ2-7|TRBD2|TRBV6-5
TGTGCCAGCAGGGACGGAGCGGGGTCCTACGAGCAGTACTTC
CASRDGAGSYEQYF
>NA|TRBJ1-5|NA|TRBV7-2
TGTGCCAGCAGCTCCTCCACAGTCGATAGCAATCAGCCCCAGCATTTT
CASSSSTVDSNQPQHF
>NA|TRBJ2-1|TRBD2|TRBV7-9
TGTGCCAGCAGCTTAGGGGGACTAGCAAGCTCCTACAATGAGCAGTTCTTC
CASSLGGLASSYNEQFF
>NA|TRBJ2-2|NA|TRBV3-1/TRBV3-2
TGTGCCAGCAGCCACAGCGGGAACACCGGGGAGCTGTTTTTT
CASSHSGNTGELFF
>few|TRBJ2-7|NA|TRBV5-4
TGTGCCAGCAGCTTGGGTAACTCCTACGAGCAGTACTTC
CASSLGNSYEQYF
>NA|TRBJ2-1|TRBD2|TRBV18
TGTGCCAGCTCACCCAGGACTAGCGGGGGCGTTCCCCCATACAATGAGCAGTTCTTC
CASSPRTSGGVPPYNEQFF
>few|TRBJ2-7|TRBD2|TRBV10-3
TGTGCCATCAGTGAGCGCGGGACTAGCGCCGTGAGCTCCTACGAGCAGTACTTC
CAISERGTSAVSSYEQYF
>NA|TRBJ1-2|TRBD1|TRBV19
TGTGCCAGTAGTGGACGACAGGGGTTAGTCTATGGCTACACCTTC
CASSGRQGLVYGYTF
>NA|TRBJ2-5|TRBD2|TRBV4-1
TGCGCCAGCAGCCAAGTAGCGGGAGGGGAGACCCAGTACTTC
CASSQVAGGETQYF
>NA|TRBJ2-7|NA|TRBV29-1
TGCAGCGGCCTGGACAGCTCCTACGAGCAGTACTTC
CSGLDSSYEQYF
>NA|TRBJ1-1|NA|TRBV15
TGTGCCACCAGCAGAGACCTGGGGGGACTCCTGAGGGTAACTGAAGCTTTCTTT
CATSRDLGGLLRVTEAFF
>NA|TRBJ2-5|NA|TRBV19
TGTGCCAGTAGTAACCCCCGGGGAGTGGGCCAAGAGACCCAGTACTTC
CASSNPRGVGQETQYF
>few|TRBJ1-5|TRBD1|TRBV5-1
TGCGCCAGCAGCTTCGATCCGGGACAGGCCGAGTTTGGCAATCAGCCCCAGCATTTT
CASSFDPGQAEFGNQPQHF
>NA|TRBJ2-1|TRBD2|TRBV15
TGTGCCACCAGCAAGGTAGCGGGGGCCGGGGGTGAGCAGTTCTTC
CATSKVAGAGGEQFF
>NA|TRBJ2-1|NA|TRBV6-5
TGTGCCAGCAGTTACCAGCGGGTGAAGAACAGTGAGCAGTTCTTC
CASSYQRVKNSEQFF
>NA|TRBJ2-5|NA|TRBV20-1
TGCAGTGCTAGTAAACAGGAGACCCAGTACTTC
CSASKQETQYF
>NA|TRBJ2-7|NA|TRBV10-3
TGTGCCATCAGTGACTCCGGGACACGAACCTACGAGCAGTACTTC
CAISDSGTRTYEQYF
>NA|TRBJ1-5|NA|TRBV27
TGTGCCAGCGGCCTTTGGGGCAGCGTGAGCAATCAGCCCCAGCATTTT
CASGLWGSVSNQPQHF
>NA|TRBJ2-5|TRBD2|TRBV5-4
TGTGCCAGCAGCCCGGGACTAGCGGAAGAGACCCAGTACTTC
CASSPGLAEETQYF
>NA|TRBJ2-1|TRBD2|TRBV11-2
TGTGCCAGCAGCCCGGGACTATACAATGAGCAGTTCTTC
CASSPGLYNEQFF
>NA|TRBJ2-5|NA|TRBV4-1
TGCGCCAGCAGCCAAGGGACAGTTCTCCAAGAGACCCAGTACTTC
CASSQGTVLQETQYF
>NA|TRBJ2-1|TRBD2|TRBV9
TGTGCCAGCAGCGTAGCTATCGCGGGAGGGTTCCCTGAGCAGTTCTTC
CASSVAIAGGFPEQFF
>NA|TRBJ2-5|TRBD2|TRBV18
TGTGCCAGCTCCCTCGGGACTACCAAAGAGACCCAGTACTTC
CASSLGTTKETQYF
>NA|TRBJ2-1|NA|TRBV24-1
TGTGCCACCAGTGCTAGCCCTGGGGATGAGCAGTTCTTC
CATSASPGDEQFF
>NA|TRBJ2-7|TRBD1|TRBV14
TGTGCCAGCAGCCTTCCGGGACAGGGGAGTTACGAGCAGTACTTC
CASSLPGQGSYEQYF
>NA|TRBJ2-1|TRBD2|TRBV4-1
TGCGCCAGCAGCCAACTAGCGGGGACTGAGCAGTTCTTC
CASSQLAGTEQFF
>NA|TRBJ2-5|TRBD2|TRBV24-1
TGTGCCACCAGTGACCCCGGGGGGGAGACCCAGTACTTC
CATSDPGGETQYF
>NA|TRBJ2-4|TRBD2|TRBV4-1
TGCGCCAGCAGCCTTACTAGCGGGGGATCCAAAAACATTCAGTACTTC
CASSLTSGGSKNIQYF
>NA|TRBJ2-3|NA|TRBV4-2
TGTGCCAGCAGCCAAGATTCGATTCGCGCCGTTCGCACAGATACGCAGTATTTT
CASSQDSIRAVRTDTQYF
>NA|TRBJ1-3|TRBD1|TRBV2
TGTGCCAGCAATAAGGACAGGGCACGGTCCGGAAACACCATATATTTT
CASNKDRARSGNTIYF